Listed below are T cell receptor beta chains from one sample, sequenced in a study of T cell changes during pregnancy in multiple sclerosis. Some clones are missing from TCRdb's copy, which holds only in-frame ones; the method was immunoSEQ multiplex PCR. The profile shows approximately 90,000 clones, more than 85% of them singletons. This material consisted of peripheral blood, taken before pregnancy. The receptors originated from a female donor with multiple sclerosis, enrolled in a pregnancy study. The CDR3 runs from the conserved cysteine through the conserved F or W. D genes are given only for firm matches. Part of the rows lack a size; the others show once, few, many or a class for expanded clones.

v_gene	d_gene	abundance	j_gene	CDR3aa	CDR3nt
TRBV7-3	TRBD2	NA	TRBJ2-2	CASSLSLAGALGGELFF	TGTGCCAGCAGCTTAAGCCTAGCGGGGGCGCTCGGCGGGGAGCTGTTTTTT
TRBV18	TRBD1	NA	TRBJ1-6	CASSPGQGGYNSPLHF	TGTGCCAGCTCTCCAGGACAGGGAGGATACAATTCACCCCTCCACTTT
TRBV4-2	NA	NA	TRBJ2-1	CASSQPPDSYGYNEQFF	TGTGCCAGCAGCCAACCACCCGACAGCTACGGGTACAATGAGCAGTTCTTC
TRBV7-3	NA	NA	TRBJ1-1	CASSRTVNTEAFF	TGTGCCAGCAGCAGAACAGTAAACACTGAAGCTTTCTTT
TRBV19	NA	NA	TRBJ1-5	CASSIGPSQREQPQHF	TGTGCCAGTAGTATCGGACCCTCCCAACGGGAGCAGCCCCAGCATTTT
TRBV6-5	NA	NA	TRBJ1-1	CASSDIQGRSAFF	TGTGCCAGCAGCGATATACAGGGACGTTCAGCTTTCTTT
TRBV29-1	TRBD1	NA	TRBJ1-1	CSVDSDRGAFF	TGCAGCGTTGACTCGGACAGGGGTGCTTTCTTT
TRBV29-1	TRBD2	once	TRBJ2-1	CSGGTGGNEQFF	TGCAGCGGGGGGACGGGAGGCAATGAGCAGTTCTTC
TRBV7-9	TRBD1	NA	TRBJ1-1	CASSLVRGLNTEAFF	TGTGCCAGCAGCTTAGTCAGGGGGCTGAACACTGAAGCTTTCTTT
TRBV18	TRBD1	NA	TRBJ1-4	CASSSPNRGVNEKLFF	TGTGCCAGCTCATCTCCAAACAGGGGCGTTAATGAAAAACTGTTTTTT
TRBV7-9	NA	NA	TRBJ1-2	CASSRLGGRNYGYTF	TGTGCCAGCAGCCGTTTGGGAGGGAGGAACTATGGCTACACCTTC
TRBV2	TRBD1	NA	TRBJ2-5	CASSRTGFGLGTQYF	TGTGCCAGCAGTAGGACAGGGTTCGGTTTGGGGACCCAGTACTTC
TRBV6-5	TRBD1	NA	TRBJ1-6	CASSYFRDRNSPLHF	TGTGCCAGCAGTTACTTTCGGGACAGAAATTCACCCCTCCACTTT
TRBV7-2	NA	NA	TRBJ2-7	CASSLVWAPEQYF	TGTGCCAGCAGCTTAGTTTGGGCCCCCGAGCAGTACTTC
TRBV5-1	TRBD1	NA	TRBJ1-1	CASRSAGTGNTEAFF	TGCGCCAGCAGATCAGCCGGGACAGGGAACACTGAAGCTTTCTTT
TRBV27	TRBD1	NA	TRBJ2-7	CASSHRQGGYEQYF	TGTGCCAGCAGTCACCGACAGGGTGGCTACGAGCAGTACTTC
TRBV6-6	NA	NA	TRBJ2-2	CASRGTNPGELFF	TGTGCCAGCAGGGGGACAAACCCCGGGGAGCTGTTTTTT
TRBV19	NA	NA	TRBJ2-5	CASSGLAETQYF	TGTGCCAGTAGTGGCCTAGCGGAGACCCAGTACTTC
TRBV5-1	NA	NA	TRBJ1-2	CASSLGETLEVYGYTF	TGCGCCAGCAGCTTGGGGGAGACTCTCGAGGTGTATGGCTACACCTTC
TRBV15	NA	NA	TRBJ1-5	CATSRDGRSRQPQHF	TGTGCCACCAGCAGAGATGGGAGGTCTCGGCAGCCCCAGCATTTT
TRBV4-3	NA	NA	TRBJ1-1	CASSQDPGPRNTEAFF	TGCGCCAGCAGCCAAGATCCTGGGCCCCGGAACACTGAAGCTTTCTTT
TRBV14	NA	NA	TRBJ2-3	CASSRKADTDTQYF	TGTGCCAGCAGCCGAAAAGCCGACACAGATACGCAGTATTTT
TRBV4-1	TRBD2	NA	TRBJ2-7	CASSPGGWVAGVDEQYF	TGCGCCAGCAGCCCCGGAGGATGGGTAGCGGGGGTTGACGAGCAGTACTTC
TRBV27	TRBD1	NA	TRBJ2-7	CASSLGTGRIGYEQYF	TGTGCCAGCAGTCTGGGGACAGGAAGGATCGGTTACGAGCAGTACTTC
TRBV7-2	TRBD2	NA	TRBJ2-7	CASSAWTSGDSEQYF	TGTGCCAGCAGCGCCTGGACTAGCGGGGACAGCGAGCAGTACTTC
TRBV7-3	NA	NA	TRBJ1-2	CASSLMGADYTF	TGTGCCAGCAGCTTAATGGGGGCTGACTACACCTTC
TRBV6-1	NA	NA	TRBJ1-5	CASSVNSGNNQPQHF	TGTGCCAGCAGTGTAAACTCAGGGAACAATCAGCCCCAGCATTTT
TRBV6-1	TRBD2	NA	TRBJ2-4	CASSATVTSGSNIQYF	TGTGCCAGCAGTGCAACAGTTACTAGCGGATCAAACATTCAGTACTTC
TRBV19	TRBD1	NA	TRBJ1-2	CASNDRGQDGYTF	TGTGCCAGTAACGACAGGGGGCAGGATGGCTACACCTTC
TRBV7-2	TRBD2	NA	TRBJ2-3	CASSLEMTSGANTQYF	TGTGCCAGCAGCTTAGAAATGACTAGCGGGGCAAATACGCAGTATTTT
TRBV18	TRBD2	NA	TRBJ2-7	CASSPLADSYEQYF	TGTGCCAGCTCACCTCTAGCGGACTCCTACGAGCAGTACTTC
TRBV5-1	NA	NA	TRBJ1-1	CASRGQGRTEAFF	TGCGCCAGCAGAGGGCAGGGGCGGACTGAAGCTTTCTTT
TRBV7-9	NA	NA	TRBJ1-2	CASSSSRTDSNYGYTF	TGTGCCAGCAGCTCCAGCCGGACAGACTCTAACTATGGCTACACCTTC
TRBV29-1	NA	NA	TRBJ1-5	CSVEDHGQPQHF	TGCAGCGTTGAAGATCACGGGCAGCCCCAGCATTTT
TRBV7-2	TRBD2	NA	TRBJ2-7	CASSWGLAGGEQYF	TGTGCCAGCAGCTGGGGACTAGCGGGGGGAGAGCAGTACTTC
TRBV27	TRBD1	NA	TRBJ1-4	CASSLTGTGGPYDGKLFF	TGTGCCAGCAGTTTAACGGGGACAGGGGGCCCTTATGACGGAAAACTGTTTTTT
TRBV27	NA	NA	TRBJ1-4	CASREPLGTHEKLFF	TGTGCCAGCAGGGAACCACTCGGGACTCATGAAAAACTGTTTTTT
TRBV7-2	NA	NA	TRBJ1-1	CASSLTANTEAFF	TGTGCCAGCAGCTTAACAGCAAACACTGAAGCTTTCTTT
TRBV11-2	TRBD2	once	TRBJ2-3	CASSPQSSGSLDTQYF	TGTGCCAGCAGCCCCCAGTCTAGCGGGAGTTTGGATACGCAGTATTTT
TRBV4-1	TRBD1	once	TRBJ2-1	CASSREGAQNEQFF	TGCGCCAGCAGCCGCGAGGGGGCACAGAATGAGCAGTTCTTC
TRBV5-4	TRBD2	NA	TRBJ2-3	CAAGGRGTDTQYF	TGTGCCGCGGGAGGGAGAGGCACAGATACGCAGTATTTT
TRBV10-1	TRBD2	NA	TRBJ2-1	CASSESRGGLNEQFF	TGCGCCAGCAGTGAGTCGCGGGGAGGGCTCAATGAGCAGTTCTTC
TRBV19	NA	NA	TRBJ1-5	CASSIGAGQPQHF	TGTGCCAGTAGTATTGGAGCCGGTCAGCCCCAGCATTTT
TRBV18	NA	NA	TRBJ1-2	CASSPLESERGYTF	TGTGCCAGCTCACCATTAGAGTCCGAACGGGGCTACACCTTC
TRBV2	NA	NA	TRBJ2-2	CASSPRQNTGELFF	TGTGCCAGCAGTCCTCGACAGAACACCGGGGAGCTGTTTTTT
TRBV25-1	TRBD1	NA	TRBJ2-7	CASSGFPGQYYEQYF	TGTGCCAGCAGTGGGTTTCCGGGACAGTATTACGAGCAGTACTTC
TRBV18	NA	once	TRBJ1-3	CASSPLDQGPGNTIYF	TGTGCCAGCTCACCACTGGATCAGGGCCCTGGAAACACCATATATTTT
TRBV7-2	NA	NA	TRBJ1-2	CASSPGGIVYGYTF	TGTGCCAGCAGCCCGGGGGGCATTGTCTATGGCTACACCTTC
TRBV4-3	NA	NA	TRBJ2-2	CASSQDVARVGNTGELFF	TGCGCCAGCAGCCAAGACGTAGCGCGTGTCGGGAACACCGGGGAGCTGTTTTTT
TRBV27	TRBD2	NA	TRBJ2-5	CASSPIGAGGQETQYF	TGTGCCAGCAGCCCAATTGGGGCGGGGGGCCAAGAGACCCAGTACTTC
TRBV7-6	TRBD1	NA	TRBJ1-3	CASSAGQGGNTIYF	TGTGCCAGCAGCGCCGGACAGGGTGGAAACACCATATATTTT
TRBV5-1	TRBD1	NA	TRBJ1-5	CASSLGPGGLSNQPQHF	TGCGCCAGCAGCTTGGGTCCAGGGGGCCTGAGCAATCAGCCCCAGCATTTT
TRBV7-2	NA	NA	TRBJ1-5	CASSQTASNQPQHF	TGTGCCAGCAGCCAGACAGCCAGCAATCAGCCCCAGCATTTT
TRBV4-1	NA	NA	TRBJ1-2	CASSQAVQGLINYGYTF	TGCGCCAGCAGCCAGGCGGTACAGGGACTAATAAACTATGGCTACACCTTC
TRBV4-1	NA	NA	TRBJ2-1	CASSQDRASHNEQFF	TGCGCCAGCAGCCAAGATCGGGCTAGCCACAATGAGCAGTTCTTC